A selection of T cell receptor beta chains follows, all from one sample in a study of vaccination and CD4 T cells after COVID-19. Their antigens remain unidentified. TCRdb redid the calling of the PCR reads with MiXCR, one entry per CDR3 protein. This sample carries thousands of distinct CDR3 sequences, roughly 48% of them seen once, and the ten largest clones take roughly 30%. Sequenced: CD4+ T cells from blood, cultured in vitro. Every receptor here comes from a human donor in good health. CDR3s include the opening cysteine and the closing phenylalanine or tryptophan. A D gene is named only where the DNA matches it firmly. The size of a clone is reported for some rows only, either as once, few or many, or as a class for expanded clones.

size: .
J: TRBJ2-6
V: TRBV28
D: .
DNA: TGTGCCAGCAGTTTTGGCGGAATCTCTGGGGCCAACGTCCTGACTTTC
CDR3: CASSFGGISGANVLTF

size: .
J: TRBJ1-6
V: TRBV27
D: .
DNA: TGTGCCAGCAGTCCCGGGAGGGTAAAGTCACCCCTCCACTTT
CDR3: CASSPGRVKSPLHF

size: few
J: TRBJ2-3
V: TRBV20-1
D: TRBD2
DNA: TGCAGTGCTAGGGTAGCGGGAGTCACAGATACGCAGTATTTT
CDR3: CSARVAGVTDTQYF

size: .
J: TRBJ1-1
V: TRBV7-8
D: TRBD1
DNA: TGTGCCAGCAGCAGACTACAGGGGGCGAACACTGAAGCTTTCTTT
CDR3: CASSRLQGANTEAFF

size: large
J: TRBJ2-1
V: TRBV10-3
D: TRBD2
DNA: TGTGCCATCAGTGTAAACGGACTAGCGGACAATGAGCAGTTCTTC
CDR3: CAISVNGLADNEQFF

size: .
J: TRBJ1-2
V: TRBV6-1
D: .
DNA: TGTGCCAGCAGAGACTATGGCTACACCTTC
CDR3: CASRDYGYTF

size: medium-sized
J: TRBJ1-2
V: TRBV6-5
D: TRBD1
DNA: TGTGCCAGCAGTTACTCGCAGGGGGCGAACTATGGCTACACCTTC
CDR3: CASSYSQGANYGYTF

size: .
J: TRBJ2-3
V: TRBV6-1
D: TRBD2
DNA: TGTGCCACCAACCGCGGACTAGCGGGGGGGCAGTATTTT
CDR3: CATNRGLAGGQYF

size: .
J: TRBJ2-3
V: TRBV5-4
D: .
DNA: TGTGCCAGCAGCCCGGGGCGGGACCGCATCGGGGATACGCAGTATTTT
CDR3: CASSPGRDRIGDTQYF

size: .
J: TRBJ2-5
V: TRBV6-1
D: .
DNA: TGTGCCAGCAGTCTCGGGACTTTAGAGACCCAGTACTTC
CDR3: CASSLGTLETQYF

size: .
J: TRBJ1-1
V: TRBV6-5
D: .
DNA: TGTGCCAGCAGTTACTTGGGGATTGAGAAGAAAGCTTTCTTT
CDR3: CASSYLGIEKKAFF

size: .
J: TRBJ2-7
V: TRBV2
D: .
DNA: TGTGCCAGCGGGGTAGCGGTCTCCTCGCCCTACGAGCAGTACTTC
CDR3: CASGVAVSSPYEQYF

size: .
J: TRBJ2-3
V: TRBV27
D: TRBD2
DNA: TGTGCCAGCAGTTTTAGCGGGGGGGCAATTCAAGATACGCAGTATTTT
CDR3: CASSFSGGAIQDTQYF

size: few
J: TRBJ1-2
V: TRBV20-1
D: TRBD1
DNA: TGCAGTGCTAGAGCTACAGGGGATAACTATGGCTACACCTTC
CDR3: CSARATGDNYGYTF

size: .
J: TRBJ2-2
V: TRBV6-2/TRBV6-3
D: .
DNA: TGTGCCAGCCGACGACAGGTGACCGGGGAGCTGTTTTTT
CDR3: CASRRQVTGELFF